The clone carrying this TCR beta chain was observed a handful of times. Antigen unknown. TCR cDNA, made by 5'RACE template switching, carried an added universal primer site and UMIs. TCRdb reprocessed the 5' RACE reads via MiXCR and lists one record per CDR3 protein. The data contain 170,000 or so distinct CDR3 sequences, approximately 9.7% of them singletons. The source of the sample is a study of T cells after yellow fever vaccination. Study observations and caveats: CD4 and CD8 compartments shared a small share of clonotypes, likely from convergent recombination. In post-booster samples, most primary-vaccination clones reappeared (roughly 96% CD4, roughly 90% CD8).

This clonotype was obtained from a young man who received the YFV17D yellow fever vaccine. Material: CD8+ T cells sorted from PBMCs, obtained 45 days after the yellow fever booster vaccination.

CDR3: CASSPPSRGEQYF. In DNA form, the CDR3 reads TGTGCCAGCAGCCCGCCCAGCAGGGGCGAGCAGTACTTC. The J gene is TRBJ2-7, the V gene TRBV7-9; perhaps TRBD1 as D (6 bases). CDR3 length: 13 amino acids. Germline V CDR1 and CDR2: SEHNR, FQNEAQ (reference sequence). Trimming left V 5 bases short and J 6 bases short, with 14 bases between.